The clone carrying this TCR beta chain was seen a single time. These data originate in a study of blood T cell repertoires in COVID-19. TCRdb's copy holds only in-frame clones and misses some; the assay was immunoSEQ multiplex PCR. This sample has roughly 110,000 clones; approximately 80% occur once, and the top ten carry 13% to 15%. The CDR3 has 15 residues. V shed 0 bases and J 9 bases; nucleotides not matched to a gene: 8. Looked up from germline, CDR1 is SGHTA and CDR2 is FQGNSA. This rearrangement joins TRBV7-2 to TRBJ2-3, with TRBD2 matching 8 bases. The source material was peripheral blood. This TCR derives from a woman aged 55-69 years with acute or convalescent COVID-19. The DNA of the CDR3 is TGTGCCAGCAGCTTAGCGATGGCGGGGGGAGCGACGCAGTATTTT. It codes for CASSLAMAGGATQYF.